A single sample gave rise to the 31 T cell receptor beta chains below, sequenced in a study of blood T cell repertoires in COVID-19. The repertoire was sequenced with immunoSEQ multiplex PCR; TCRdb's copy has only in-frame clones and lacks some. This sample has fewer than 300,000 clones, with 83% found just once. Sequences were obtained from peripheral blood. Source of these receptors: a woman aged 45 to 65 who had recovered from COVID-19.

The CDR3 spells CATFAGTVNTGELFF. The CDR3 DNA reads TGTGCCACCTTCGCCGGGACAGTGAACACCGGGGAGCTGTTTTTT. This rearrangement joins TRBV28 to TRBJ2-2; TRBD1 aligns across 7 bases. V lost 10 bases, J lost 1 base, and 9 bases stayed unmatched. The CDR3 totals 15 residues. Germline V CDR1 and CDR2: MDHEN, SYDVKM.

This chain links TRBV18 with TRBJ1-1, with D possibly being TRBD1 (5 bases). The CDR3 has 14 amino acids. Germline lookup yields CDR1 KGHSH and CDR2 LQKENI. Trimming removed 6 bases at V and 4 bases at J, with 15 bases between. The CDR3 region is CASSPDTWSTEAFF. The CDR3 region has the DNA TGTGCCAGCTCCCCGGACACGTGGAGCACTGAAGCTTTCTTT.

The CDR3 is CAISPGQGIYEQYF. DNA for the CDR3: TGTGCCATCAGCCCGGGACAGGGTATCTACGAGCAGTACTTC. V usage is TRBV10-3 and J usage is TRBJ2-7; TRBD1 matches 9 bases. The germline CDR1 and CDR2 sequences are ENHRY and SYGVKD. V shed 6 bases and J 3 bases; nucleotides not matched to a gene: 6. The CDR3 is 14 amino acids.

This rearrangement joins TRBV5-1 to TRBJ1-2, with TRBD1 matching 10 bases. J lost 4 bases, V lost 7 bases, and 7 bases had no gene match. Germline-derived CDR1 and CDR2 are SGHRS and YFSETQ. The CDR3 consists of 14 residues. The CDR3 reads CASRPGQGGYGYTF. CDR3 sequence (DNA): TGCGCCAGCCGCCCAGGACAGGGGGGCTATGGCTACACCTTC.

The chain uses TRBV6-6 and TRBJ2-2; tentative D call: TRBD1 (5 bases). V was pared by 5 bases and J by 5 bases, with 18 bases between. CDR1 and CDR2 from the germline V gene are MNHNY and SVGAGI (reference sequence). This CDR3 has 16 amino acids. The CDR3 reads CASSLRSGLGTGELFF. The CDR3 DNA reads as TGTGCCAGCAGTCTCCGGTCAGGGCTGGGGACCGGGGAGCTGTTTTTT.

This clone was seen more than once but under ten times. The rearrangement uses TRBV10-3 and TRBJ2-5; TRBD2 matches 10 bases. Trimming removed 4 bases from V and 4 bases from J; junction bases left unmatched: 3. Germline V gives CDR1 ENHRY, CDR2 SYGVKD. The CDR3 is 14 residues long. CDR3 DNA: TGTGCCATCAGTGGGACTAGCGGTAGAGAGACCCAGTACTTC. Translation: CAISGTSGRETQYF.

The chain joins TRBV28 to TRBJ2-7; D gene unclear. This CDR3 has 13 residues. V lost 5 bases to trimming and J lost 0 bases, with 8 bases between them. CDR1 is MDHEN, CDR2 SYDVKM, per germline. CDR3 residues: CASSDIGSYEQYF. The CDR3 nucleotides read TGTGCCAGCAGTGACATAGGCTCCTACGAGCAGTACTTC.

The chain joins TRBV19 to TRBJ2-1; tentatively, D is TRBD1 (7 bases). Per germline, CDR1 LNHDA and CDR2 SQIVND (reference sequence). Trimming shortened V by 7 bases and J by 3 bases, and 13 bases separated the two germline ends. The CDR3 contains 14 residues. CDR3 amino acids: CASTGAGGYNEQFF. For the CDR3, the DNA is TGTGCCAGTACGGGGGCAGGGGGCTACAATGAGCAGTTCTTC.

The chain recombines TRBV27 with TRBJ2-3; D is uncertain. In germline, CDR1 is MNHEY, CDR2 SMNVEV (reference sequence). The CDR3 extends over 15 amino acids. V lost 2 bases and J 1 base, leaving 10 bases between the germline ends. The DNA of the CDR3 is TGTGCCAGCAGTTTAGCGTATACTGGCACAGATACGCAGTATTTT. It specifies CASSLAYTGTDTQYF.

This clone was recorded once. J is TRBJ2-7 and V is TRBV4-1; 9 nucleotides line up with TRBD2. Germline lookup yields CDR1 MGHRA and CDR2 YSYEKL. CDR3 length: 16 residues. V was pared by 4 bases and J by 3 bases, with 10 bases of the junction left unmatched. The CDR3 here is CASSPKGTRGGYEQYF. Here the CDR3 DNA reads TGCGCCAGCAGCCCCAAGGGAACGCGGGGGGGCTACGAGCAGTACTTC.

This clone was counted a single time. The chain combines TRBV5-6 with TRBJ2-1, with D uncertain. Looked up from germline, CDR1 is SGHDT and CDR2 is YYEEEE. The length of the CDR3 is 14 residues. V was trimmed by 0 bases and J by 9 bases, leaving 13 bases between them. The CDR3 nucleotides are TGTGCCAGCAGCTTGGCAGTAGTCGCGGCTGAGCAGTTCTTC. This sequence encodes CASSLAVVAAEQFF.

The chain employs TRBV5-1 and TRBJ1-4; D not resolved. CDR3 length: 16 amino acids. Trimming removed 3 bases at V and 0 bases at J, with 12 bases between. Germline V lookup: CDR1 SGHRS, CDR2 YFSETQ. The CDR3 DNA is TGCGCCAGCAGCTCCCACGGAGATGCAACTAATGAAAAACTGTTTTTT. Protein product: CASSSHGDATNEKLFF. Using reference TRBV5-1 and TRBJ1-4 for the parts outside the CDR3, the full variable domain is KAGVTQTPRYLIKTRGQQVTLSCSPISGHRSVSWYQQTPGQGLQFLFEYFSETQRNKGNFPGRFSGRQFSNSRSEMNVSTLELGDSALYLCASSSHGDATNEKLFFGSGTQLSVL.

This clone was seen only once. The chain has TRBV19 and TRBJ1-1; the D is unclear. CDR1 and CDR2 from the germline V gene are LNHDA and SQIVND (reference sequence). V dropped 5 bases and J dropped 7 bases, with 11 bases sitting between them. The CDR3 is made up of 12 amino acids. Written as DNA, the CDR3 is TGTGCCAGTAGTCCCCCGCGGATTGAAGCTTTCTTT. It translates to CASSPPRIEAFF.

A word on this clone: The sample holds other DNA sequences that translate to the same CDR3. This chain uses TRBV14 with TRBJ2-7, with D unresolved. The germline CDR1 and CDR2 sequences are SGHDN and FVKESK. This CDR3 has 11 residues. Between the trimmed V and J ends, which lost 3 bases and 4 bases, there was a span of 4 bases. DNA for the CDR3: TGTGCCAGCAGCCACAGTTACGAGCAGTACTTC. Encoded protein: CASSHSYEQYF.

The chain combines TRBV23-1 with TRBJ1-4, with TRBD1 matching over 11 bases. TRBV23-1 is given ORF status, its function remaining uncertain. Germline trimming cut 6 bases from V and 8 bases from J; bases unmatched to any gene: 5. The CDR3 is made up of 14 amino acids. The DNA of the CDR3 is TGCGCCAGCAGCCGGGACAGGGGGAGGGAAAAACTGTTTTTT. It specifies CASSRDRGREKLFF.

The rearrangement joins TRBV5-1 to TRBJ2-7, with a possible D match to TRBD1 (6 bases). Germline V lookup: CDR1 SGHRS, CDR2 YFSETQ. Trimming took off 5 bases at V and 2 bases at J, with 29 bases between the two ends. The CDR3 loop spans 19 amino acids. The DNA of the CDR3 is TGCGCCAGCAGACAAGTACAGGGCGGCCGGCTTTCCCCCGCCTACGAGCAGTACTTC. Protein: CASRQVQGGRLSPAYEQYF.

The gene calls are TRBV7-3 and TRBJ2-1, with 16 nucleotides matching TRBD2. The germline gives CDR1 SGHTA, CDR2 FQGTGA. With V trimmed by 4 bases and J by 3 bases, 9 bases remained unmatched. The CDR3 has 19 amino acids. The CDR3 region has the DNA TGTGCCAGCAGCTCTAGATCCGGGACTAGCGGGGGGGACTACAATGAGCAGTTCTTC. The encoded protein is CASSSRSGTSGGDYNEQFF.

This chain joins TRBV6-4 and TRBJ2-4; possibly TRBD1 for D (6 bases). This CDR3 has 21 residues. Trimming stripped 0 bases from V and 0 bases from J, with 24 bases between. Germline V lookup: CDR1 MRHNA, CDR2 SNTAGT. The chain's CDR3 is CASSDSKLDRLRRLAKNIQYF. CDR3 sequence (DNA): TGTGCCAGCAGTGACTCGAAGTTAGACAGGCTAAGACGGTTAGCCAAAAACATTCAGTACTTC.

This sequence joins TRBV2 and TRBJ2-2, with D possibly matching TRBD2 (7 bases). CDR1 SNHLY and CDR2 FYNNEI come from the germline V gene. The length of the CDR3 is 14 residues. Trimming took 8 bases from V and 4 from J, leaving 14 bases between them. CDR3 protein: CASGGGAATGELFF. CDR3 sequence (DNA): TGTGCCAGCGGAGGGGGGGCCGCCACCGGGGAGCTGTTTTTT. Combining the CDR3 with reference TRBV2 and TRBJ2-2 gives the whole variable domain EPEVTQTPSHQVTQMGQEVILRCVPISNHLYFYWYRQILGQKVEFLVSFYNNEISEKSEIFDDQFSVERPDGSNFTLKIRSTKLEDSAMYFCASGGGAATGELFFGEGSRLTVL.

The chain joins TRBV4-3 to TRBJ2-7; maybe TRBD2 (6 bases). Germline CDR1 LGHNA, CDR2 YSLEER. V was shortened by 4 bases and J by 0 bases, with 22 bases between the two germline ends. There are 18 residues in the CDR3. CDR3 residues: CASSRNIVLGGNSYEQYF. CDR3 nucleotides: TGCGCCAGCAGCCGCAATATCGTTTTAGGCGGGAACTCCTACGAGCAGTACTTC.

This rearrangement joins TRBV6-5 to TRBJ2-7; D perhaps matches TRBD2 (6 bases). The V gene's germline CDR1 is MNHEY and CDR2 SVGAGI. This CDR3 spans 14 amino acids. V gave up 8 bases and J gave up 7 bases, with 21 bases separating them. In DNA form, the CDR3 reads TGTGCCAGCGCGGGGTGGGGCACGGGTGGAGAGCAGTACTTC. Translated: CASAGWGTGGEQYF.

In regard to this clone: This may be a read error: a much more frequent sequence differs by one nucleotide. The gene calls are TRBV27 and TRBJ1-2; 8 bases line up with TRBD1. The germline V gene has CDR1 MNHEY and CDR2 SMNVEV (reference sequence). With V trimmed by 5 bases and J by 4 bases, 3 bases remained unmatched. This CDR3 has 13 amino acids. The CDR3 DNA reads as TGTGCCAGCAGTATGACAGGGGCCTATGGCTACACCTTC. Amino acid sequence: CASSMTGAYGYTF.

The CDR3 spells CASHQTGGTDTQYF. CDR3 bases: TGTGCCAGCCACCAGACAGGGGGGACAGATACGCAGTATTTT. This rearrangement joins TRBV28 to TRBJ2-3, with 9 positions matching TRBD1. The germline CDR1 and CDR2 sequences are MDHEN and SYDVKM. The length of the CDR3 is 14 residues. The V and J ends lost 8 bases and 3 bases, in that order; junction bases with no gene match: 6. The full variable domain, its missing parts supplied by reference TRBV28 and TRBJ2-3, is DVKVTQSSRYLVKRTGEKVFLECVQDMDHENMFWYRQDPGLGLRLIYFSYDVKMKEKGDIPEGYSVSREKKERFSLILESASTNQTSMYLCASHQTGGTDTQYFGPGTRLTVL.

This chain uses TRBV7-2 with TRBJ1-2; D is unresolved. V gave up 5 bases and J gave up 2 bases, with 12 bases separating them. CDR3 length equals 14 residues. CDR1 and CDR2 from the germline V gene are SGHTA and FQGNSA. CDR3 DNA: TGTGCCAGCAGCCCCATAGTGGTGAACTATGGCTACACCTTC. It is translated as CASSPIVVNYGYTF.

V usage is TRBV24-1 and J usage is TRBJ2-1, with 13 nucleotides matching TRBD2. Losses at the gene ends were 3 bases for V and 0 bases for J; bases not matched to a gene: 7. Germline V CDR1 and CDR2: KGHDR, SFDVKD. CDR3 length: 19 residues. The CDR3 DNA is TGTGCCACCAGTGATCAGCTAACTAGCGGGAGGGCCTCCTACAATGAGCAGTTCTTC. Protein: CATSDQLTSGRASYNEQFF.

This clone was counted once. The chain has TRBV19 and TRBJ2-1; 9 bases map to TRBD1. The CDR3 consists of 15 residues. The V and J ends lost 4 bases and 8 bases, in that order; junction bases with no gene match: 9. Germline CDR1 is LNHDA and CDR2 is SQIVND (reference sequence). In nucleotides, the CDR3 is TGTGCCAGTAGTAAAGAGCCACAGGGGGCGTATGAGCAGTTCTTC. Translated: CASSKEPQGAYEQFF.

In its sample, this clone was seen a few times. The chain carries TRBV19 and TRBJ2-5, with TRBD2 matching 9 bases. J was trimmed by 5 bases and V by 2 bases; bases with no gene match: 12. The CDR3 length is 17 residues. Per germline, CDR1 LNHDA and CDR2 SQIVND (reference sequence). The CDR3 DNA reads TGTGCCAGTAGTATAACGGCTAGCGGGGTGGCGTTCGAGACCCAGTACTTC. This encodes CASSITASGVAFETQYF.

CDR3 residues: CASSRLEGTDTQYF. The CDR3 DNA sequence: TGTGCCAGCAGCCGCTTGGAGGGCACAGATACGCAGTATTTT. The rearrangement joins TRBV6-5 to TRBJ2-3, with D tentatively TRBD2 (5 bases). This CDR3 contains 14 residues. V was clipped by 6 bases and J by 1 base, with 11 bases between them. Germline V gene data show CDR1 as MNHEY and CDR2 as SVGAGI.

Here the CDR3 reads CASRSLAGASDTQYF. Here the CDR3 DNA reads TGTGCCAGCAGGTCGCTAGCGGGGGCTAGTGATACGCAGTATTTT. This rearrangement joins TRBV3-1 (or the pseudogene TRBV3-2) to TRBJ2-3; 10 bases are shared with TRBD2. The V gene's germline CDR1 is LGHDT and CDR2 YNNKEL (reference sequence). V lost 6 bases to trimming and J lost 6 bases; unmatched junction nucleotides: 9. The CDR3 has 15 amino acids.

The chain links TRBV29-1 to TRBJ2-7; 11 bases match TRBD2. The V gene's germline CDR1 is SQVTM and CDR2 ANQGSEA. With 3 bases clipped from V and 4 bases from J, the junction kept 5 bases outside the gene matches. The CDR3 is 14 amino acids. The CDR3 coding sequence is TGCAGCGTTGATACTAGCGGGAGTGGATACGAGCAGTACTTC. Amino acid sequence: CSVDTSGSGYEQYF.

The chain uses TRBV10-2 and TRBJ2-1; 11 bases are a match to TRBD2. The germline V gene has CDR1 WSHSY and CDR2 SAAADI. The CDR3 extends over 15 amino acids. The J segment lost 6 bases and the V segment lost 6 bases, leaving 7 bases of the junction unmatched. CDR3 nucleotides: TGCGCCAGCAGACAACTAGCGGGAGTCAGCAATGAGCAGTTCTTC. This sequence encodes CASRQLAGVSNEQFF.